This T cell receptor (beta chain) was captured in a study of PD-L1 blockade in urothelial cancer (dated by TCRdb to 2016 to 2017). Broadly, across the study: Therapy was started in the mid-2010s for all patients, and atezolizumab 1,200 mg was administered intravenously every 3 weeks. About 90% of the roughly 30 patients were males with bladder-origin urothelial cancer, and about 65% of the roughly 30 reported a prior smoking history. An ECOG performance status of 0 or 1 was recorded for the patients, and 0 to 3 prior chemotherapy regimens had been received by the patients. The study, an exploratory multi-omic analysis, examined somatic, immune and clinical correlates of response to PD-L1 blockade with atezolizumab in urothelial cancer. Pretreatment tumor samples, along with matched peripheral blood collected serially before and after atezolizumab treatment, underwent TCR sequencing. Blood samples were analyzed at 3 weeks after treatment start (second dose) and at 6 weeks after treatment start. Under ten patients achieved durable clinical benefit and approximately 19 did not. Pretreatment blood TCR-seq was available for about 27 patients, at least one posttreatment blood collection was obtained for about 24 patients, and tumor TCR-seq was available for about 24 patients. Blood samples gave a median of about 130,000 T cells and roughly 83,000 unique TCRs, with a median clonality of roughly 0.08. Durable clinical benefit meant progression-free survival longer than 6 months, and TCR features were also tested against progression-free and overall survival. In the same patients who had TCR sequencing, pretreatment tumors also underwent whole exome sequencing and RNA sequencing. Broad study findings and their caveats: A pretreatment peripheral blood TCR clonality below the median was linked to improved progression-free and overall survival. Patients with durable benefit showed greater expansion of tumor-associated TCR clones in peripheral blood 3 weeks after starting treatment (n ≈ 23, p = 0.022). Because the sample size was small (n of about 29) and many exploratory analyses were performed, the results are intended to be hypothesis-generating.

CDR1 MNHEY and CDR2 SMNVEV are derived from the germline V gene (reference sequence). At the junction V is shortened by 5 bases and J by 3 bases, with 10 bases in between. The CDR3 spans 13 residues, from the cysteine through the phenylalanine. Of the read, only the CDR3 DNA is kept; its 39 bases are in frame from base 1. As to this clone: Its antigen is still unknown. No much larger clonotype is one base removed from it; base qualities were not supplied.

The time point label on this specimen signifies: peripheral blood 6 weeks after treatment start. The cohort comprised about 30 patients with locally advanced or metastatic urothelial carcinoma treated at Memorial Sloan Kettering on a trial protocol. Peripheral blood mononuclear cells were collected pretreatment and during treatment, with between 1 and 8 total time points obtained per patient. The Qiagen DNeasy Blood extraction kit was used to purify genomic DNA from total PBMCs and tumor samples. PBMCs were collected pretreatment and during treatment, and were isolated and stored as previously described. To estimate absolute template abundance from read counts, synthetic TCR analog templates were spiked into each PCR. The immunoSEQ assay was used to amplify TCRbeta CDR3 regions from genomic DNA with bias-controlled V and J gene primers. Rearranged TCRbeta segments were sequenced at approximately 20X coverage. In the original analysis: Clustering was used to correct sequencing errors, and CDR3s were annotated against IMGT to assign V, D and J genes. Downstream analyses used only productive TCRbeta rearrangements and left out out-of-frame or stop-codon sequences. Clonality was computed as one minus Shannon entropy normalized by the log of the number of unique productive sequences. Clones differing between time points or between blood and tumor were identified by Fisher's exact test with Benjamini-Hochberg correction at adjusted p below 0.01. TCRdb retrieved this table from immuneACCESS and kept in-frame rearrangements only. Not all clones are present; in checked studies, unresolved V genes account for under half, and no reason is known for the remainder. The DNA was the basis for D and trimming; V, J and clone size are from that table. For this sample there are around 110,000 clones; roughly 91% appear just once. The top ten hold approximately 1.7% of the sample.

Specimen: PBMCs, collected around atezolizumab (anti-PD-L1) treatment. The chain is encoded by TRBV27 joined to TRBJ1-1; the D gene lacks a confident call. The TCR was taken from a man in his fifties or sixties with urothelial cancer. In nucleotide form, the sequence is TGTGCCAGCAGTACCCAAGAGGACACTGAAGCTTTCTTT. This is translated as CASSTQEDTEAFF.